The present T cell receptor beta chain was sequenced within a study of T cell clonality in common variable immunodeficiency. The protocol was immunoSEQ multiplex PCR, while the TCRdb copy is restricted to in-frame clones and leaves out a portion. The specimen has approximately 30,000 clones, none found just once. The study's findings and limits: CVID subjects had higher TCRbeta clonality than healthy controls, most marked in about a third. Shared TCRbeta clones were fewer between CVID subjects than controls. Reportedly, TCR beta sequences from common variable immunodeficiency showed fewer deletions and N-nucleotide insertions.

This clone was seen ten or more times. Its antigen is undetermined. Material: peripheral blood mononuclear cells. The receptor comes from a person aged 18 to 70 in good health.

The covered CDR3 bases are TGTGCCAGCAGTACCATGACAGGACTTGATGAA. Translation: CASSTMTGLDE. The whole CDR3 is CASSTMTGLDEAFF. The J gene is TRBJ1-1, the V gene TRBV9; TRBD1 is a possible D gene (6 bases). The CDR3 goes on 3 residues after the read ends, and that part is filled in from the germline J gene. Germline V gives CDR1 SGDLS, CDR2 YYNGEE. Trimming removed 5 bases from V and 7 bases from J, with 18 bases in between. The CDR3 is 14 residues long.